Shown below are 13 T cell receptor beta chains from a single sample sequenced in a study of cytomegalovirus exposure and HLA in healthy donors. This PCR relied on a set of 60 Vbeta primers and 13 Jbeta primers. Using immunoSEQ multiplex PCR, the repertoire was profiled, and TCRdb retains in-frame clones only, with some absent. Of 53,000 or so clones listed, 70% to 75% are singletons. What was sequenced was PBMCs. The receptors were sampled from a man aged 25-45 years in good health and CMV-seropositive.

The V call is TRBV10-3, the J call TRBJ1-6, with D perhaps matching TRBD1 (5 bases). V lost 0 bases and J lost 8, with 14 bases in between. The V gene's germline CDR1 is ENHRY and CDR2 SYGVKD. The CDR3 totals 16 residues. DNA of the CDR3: TGTGCCATCAGTGAGTCGAGACAGCCTGGGGATTCACCCCTCCACTTT. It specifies CAISESRQPGDSPLHF.

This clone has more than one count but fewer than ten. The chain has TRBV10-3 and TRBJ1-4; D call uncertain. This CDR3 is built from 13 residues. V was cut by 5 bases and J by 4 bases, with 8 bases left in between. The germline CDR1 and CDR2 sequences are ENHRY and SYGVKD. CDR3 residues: CAISWASNEKLFF. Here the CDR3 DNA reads TGTGCCATCAGTTGGGCAAGTAATGAAAAACTGTTTTTT.

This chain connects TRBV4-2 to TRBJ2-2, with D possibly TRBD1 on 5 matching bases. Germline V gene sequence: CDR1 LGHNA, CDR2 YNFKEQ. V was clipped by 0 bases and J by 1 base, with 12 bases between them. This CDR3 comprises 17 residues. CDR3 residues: CASSQDTRAGNTGELFF. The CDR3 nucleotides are TGTGCCAGCAGCCAAGATACCAGGGCCGGGAACACCGGGGAGCTGTTTTTT.

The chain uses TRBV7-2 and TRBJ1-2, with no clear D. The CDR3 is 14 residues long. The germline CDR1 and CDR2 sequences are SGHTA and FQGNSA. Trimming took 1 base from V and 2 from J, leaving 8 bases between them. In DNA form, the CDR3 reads TGTGCCAGCAGCTTAGAGCCAGGAAACTATGGCTACACCTTC. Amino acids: CASSLEPGNYGYTF.

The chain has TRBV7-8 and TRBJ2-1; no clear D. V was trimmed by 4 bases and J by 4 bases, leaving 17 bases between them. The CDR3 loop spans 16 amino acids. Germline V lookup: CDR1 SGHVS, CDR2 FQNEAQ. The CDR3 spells CASSSLAISIYNEQFF. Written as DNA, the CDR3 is TGTGCCAGCAGCTCCCTCGCGATCTCAATTTACAATGAGCAGTTCTTC.

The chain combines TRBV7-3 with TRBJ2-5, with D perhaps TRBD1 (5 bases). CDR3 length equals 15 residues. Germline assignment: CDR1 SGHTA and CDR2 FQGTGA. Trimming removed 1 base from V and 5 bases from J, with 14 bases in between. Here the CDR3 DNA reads TGTGCCAGCAGCTTAAGGGGCGGAGTGGAGGAGACCCAGTACTTC. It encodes CASSLRGGVEETQYF.

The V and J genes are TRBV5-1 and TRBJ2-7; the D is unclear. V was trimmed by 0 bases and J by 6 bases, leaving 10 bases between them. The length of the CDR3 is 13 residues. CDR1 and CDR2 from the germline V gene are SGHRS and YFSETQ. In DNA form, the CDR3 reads TGCGCCAGCAGCTTGGCCTATCAGCGCGAGCAGTACTTC. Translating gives CASSLAYQREQYF.

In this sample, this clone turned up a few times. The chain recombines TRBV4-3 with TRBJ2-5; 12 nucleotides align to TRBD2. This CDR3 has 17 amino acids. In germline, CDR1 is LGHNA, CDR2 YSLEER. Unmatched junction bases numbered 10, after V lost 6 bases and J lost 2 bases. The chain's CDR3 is CASRRGLAGGLQETQYF. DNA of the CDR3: TGCGCCAGCAGGCGGGGTCTAGCGGGGGGGCTTCAAGAGACCCAGTACTTC.

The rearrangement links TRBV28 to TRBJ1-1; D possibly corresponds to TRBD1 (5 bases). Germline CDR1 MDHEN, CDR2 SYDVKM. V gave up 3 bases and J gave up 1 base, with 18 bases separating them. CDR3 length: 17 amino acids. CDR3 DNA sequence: TGTGCCAGCAGTTTGGCCGGGGGACCTAACCCGAACACTGAAGCTTTCTTT. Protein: CASSLAGGPNPNTEAFF. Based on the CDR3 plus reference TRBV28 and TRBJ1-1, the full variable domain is DVKVTQSSRYLVKRTGEKVFLECVQDMDHENMFWYRQDPGLGLRLIYFSYDVKMKEKGDIPEGYSVSREKKERFSLILESASTNQTSMYLCASSLAGGPNPNTEAFFGQGTRLTVV.

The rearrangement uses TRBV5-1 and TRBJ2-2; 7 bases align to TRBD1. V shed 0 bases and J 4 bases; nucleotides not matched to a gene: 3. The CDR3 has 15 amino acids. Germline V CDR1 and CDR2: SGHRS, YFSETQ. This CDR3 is CASSLETGVTGELFF. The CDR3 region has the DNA TGCGCCAGCAGCTTGGAAACAGGGGTCACCGGGGAGCTGTTTTTT.

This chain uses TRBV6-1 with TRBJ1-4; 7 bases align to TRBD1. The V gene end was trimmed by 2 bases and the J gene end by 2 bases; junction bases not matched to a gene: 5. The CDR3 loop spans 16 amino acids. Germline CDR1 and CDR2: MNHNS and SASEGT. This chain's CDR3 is CASSEIRGYTNEKLFF. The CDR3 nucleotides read TGTGCCAGCAGTGAAATCAGGGGGTATACTAATGAAAAACTGTTTTTT.

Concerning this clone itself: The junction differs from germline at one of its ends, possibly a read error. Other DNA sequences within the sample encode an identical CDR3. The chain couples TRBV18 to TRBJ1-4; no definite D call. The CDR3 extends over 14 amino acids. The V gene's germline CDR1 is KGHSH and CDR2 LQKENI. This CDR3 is CASSPQAPNEKLFF. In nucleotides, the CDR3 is TGTGCCAGCTCACCCCAGGCCCCTAATGAAAAACTGTTCTTT.

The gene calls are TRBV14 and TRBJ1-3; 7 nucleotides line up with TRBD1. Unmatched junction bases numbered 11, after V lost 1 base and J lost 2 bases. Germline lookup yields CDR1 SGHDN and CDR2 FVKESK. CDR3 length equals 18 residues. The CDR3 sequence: CASSQVRQNRGPGNTIYF. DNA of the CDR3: TGTGCCAGCAGCCAAGTTCGTCAAAACAGGGGTCCTGGAAACACCATATATTTT.